A single sample is the source of the 21 T cell receptor beta chains below, sequenced in a study of regulatory T cells in long-lasting Graves disease. The authors built TCR beta libraries using iRepertoire HTBI primers and Arm-PCR of CDR3 regions. TCRdb redid the calling of the multiplex PCR reads with MiXCR, one entry per CDR3 protein. This table holds 400,000 to 500,000 distinct CDR3 sequences, roughly a fifth found once. This sample's time point: persistent/refractory GD, antithyroid drugs over 5 years with positive TRAb. With RNA extracted from PBMCs as input, the TCR library was made. The sample in question was peripheral blood mononuclear cells (PBMCs), obtained when the disease was refractory, from a patient treated with antithyroid drugs. The source is a female donor with Graves disease.

This clonotype was seen at least ten times. This sequence joins TRBV2 and TRBJ2-1; TRBD2 agrees at 9 bases. This CDR3 is 18 amino acids long. Per germline, CDR1 SNHLY and CDR2 FYNNEI. Trimming cost V 6 bases and J 1 base; bases outside gene matches: 13. The CDR3 DNA sequence: TGTGCCAGCAGGGAAAATTTTGTCAGCGGGAGGTCCTACAATGAGCAGTTCTTC. It encodes CASRENFVSGRSYNEQFF.

This clonotype was observed many times. This chain's CDR3 is CASSPQASGRNEQYF. CDR3 nucleotides: TGTGCCAGCAGTCCCCAGGCTAGCGGGAGAAACGAGCAGTACTTC. The gene calls are TRBV28 and TRBJ2-7; 10 bases fit TRBD2. J lost 5 bases, V lost 5 bases, and 9 bases had no gene match. Per germline, CDR1 MDHEN and CDR2 SYDVKM. The CDR3 is made up of 15 amino acids.

This clonotype has more than one count but fewer than ten. V and J are TRBV6-1 and TRBJ1-5; TRBD1 agrees at 9 bases. This CDR3 is 14 amino acids long. After removal of 6 bases from V and 4 bases from J, the junction contained 4 bases not matched to a gene. Germline V gene lookup returns CDR1 MNHNS and CDR2 SASEGT. CDR3 amino acids: CASRKTGGNQPQHF. CDR3 nucleotides: TGTGCCAGCAGGAAGACAGGGGGGAATCAGCCCCAGCATTTT.

The CDR3 here is CASTQGWGGSTDTQYF. The DNA of the CDR3 is TGTGCCAGCACCCAAGGGTGGGGGGGGAGCACAGATACGCAGTATTTT. V and J are TRBV2 and TRBJ2-3, with 7 nucleotides matching TRBD2. The CDR3 has 16 residues. V lost 7 bases and J lost 0; bases outside the gene matches: 10. In germline, CDR1 is SNHLY, CDR2 FYNNEI.

Regarding this clonotype: Given a much more abundant clone one base away, this may be a read error. The CDR3 DNA sequence: TGTGCCAGCAGCCCATACAGGGGGAACACTGTAGCTTTCTTT. Translation gives CASSPYRGNTVAFF. V and J are TRBV3-1 and TRBJ1-1; 8 bases fit TRBD1. This CDR3 is 14 amino acids long. Germline V gene sequence: CDR1 LGHDT, CDR2 YNNKEL (reference sequence).

Ten or more counts support this clonotype. This chain's CDR3 is CASSQGGAGETQYF. The DNA for the CDR3 is TGTGCCAGCAGCCAAGGCGGCGCGGGAGAGACCCAGTACTTC. V and J are TRBV3-1 and TRBJ2-5; perhaps TRBD2 as D (5 bases). Germline V gene lookup returns CDR1 LGHDT and CDR2 YNNKEL (reference sequence). This CDR3 is 14 amino acids long. V lost 1 base, J lost 4 bases, and 10 bases lay in between.

This clonotype was observed at least ten times. The V and J genes are TRBV28 and TRBJ1-2; D is uncertain. V was pared by 6 bases and J by 0 bases, with 8 bases between. The germline V gene has CDR1 MDHEN and CDR2 SYDVKM. The CDR3 is 13 amino acids. CDR3 in DNA: TGTGCCAGCAGCCCGAAAGCTAACTATGGCTACACCTTC. Its translation: CASSPKANYGYTF.

For this clonotype: In this CDR3 the conserved last residue, phenylalanine or tryptophan, is missing, so a read error is likely. The chain is built from TRBV5-1 and TRBJ2-5, with 7 bases aligning to TRBD1. The length of the CDR3 is 14 residues. Germline V CDR1 and CDR2: SGHRS, YFSETQ. V was clipped by 4 bases and J by 2 bases; unmatched bases: 5. The DNA for the CDR3 is TGCGCCAGCAGCCCAGGGGGTTTACAAGAGACCCAGTACCTC. Translation gives CASSPGGLQETQYL.

This clonotype was counted ten times or more. The V and J genes are TRBV6-2 or TRBV6-3 and TRBJ2-7, with D perhaps TRBD2 (5 bases). V was cut by 2 bases and J by 0 bases, with 8 bases left in between. The germline V gene encodes CDR1 MNHEY and CDR2 SVGEGT. The CDR3 sequence is 14 residues long. The CDR3: CASSYGDYSYEQYF. The CDR3 DNA reads TGTGCCAGCAGTTACGGAGACTACTCCTACGAGCAGTACTTC.

This clonotype has ten or more counts. The rearrangement uses TRBV3-1 and TRBJ2-7, with 13 bases identical to TRBD2. The germline V gene has CDR1 LGHDT and CDR2 YNNKEL (reference sequence). The CDR3 runs 13 residues. V was clipped by 6 bases and J by 6 bases; unmatched bases: 2. The CDR3 protein is CASRGLAGSEQYF. CDR3 bases: TGTGCCAGCAGGGGACTAGCGGGATCCGAGCAGTACTTC.

The sample holds many counts of this clonotype. The chain has TRBV24-1 and TRBJ2-5; 11 bases fit TRBD2. The germline V gene has CDR1 KGHDR and CDR2 SFDVKD. The V gene end was trimmed by 1 base and the J gene end by 1 base; junction bases not matched to a gene: 7. This CDR3 has 18 residues. The CDR3 reads CATSDFPSLAGGQETQYF. DNA for the CDR3: TGTGCCACCAGTGATTTCCCCTCCCTAGCGGGAGGCCAAGAGACCCAGTACTTC.

V usage is TRBV30 and J usage is TRBJ2-7; TRBD2 aligns across 8 bases. This CDR3 has 15 amino acids. The V gene end was trimmed by 5 bases and the J gene end by 5 bases; junction bases not matched to a gene: 14. Per the germline V gene, CDR1 is GTSNPN and CDR2 is SVGIG (reference sequence). The CDR3: CAWGGGSGSFHEQYF. Here the CDR3 DNA reads TGTGCCTGGGGCGGTGGGAGCGGGAGCTTCCACGAGCAGTACTTC.

With regard to this clonotype: A much larger clone lies a single base off, so this may be a read error. Here the CDR3 omits its conserved ending phenylalanine or tryptophan, so a read error is the likely source. This sequence joins TRBV6-1 and TRBJ1-2; TRBD1 aligns across 9 bases. The CDR3 spans 12 residues. With 7 bases clipped from V and 7 bases from J, the junction kept 4 bases outside the gene matches. CDR1 is MNHNS and CDR2 is SASEGT in the germline V gene. The CDR3 DNA follows: TGTGCCAGCACGGACAGGGGTGCTGGCTACACCCTC. This encodes CASTDRGAGYTL.

This clonotype came up many times. The rearrangement joins TRBV7-6 to TRBJ2-2, with D possibly matching TRBD1 (5 bases). This CDR3 has 17 amino acids. The germline CDR1 and CDR2 sequences are SGHVS and FNYEAQ. With 1 base removed from V and 6 bases from J, the gap between germline ends came to 18 bases. The CDR3 coding sequence is TGTGCCAGCAGCTTAGGTCCCGTTGCAGGGTTCGCCGGGGAGCTGTTTTTT. It specifies CASSLGPVAGFAGELFF.

The chain employs TRBV5-1 and TRBJ1-2; D gene unclear. Looked up from germline, CDR1 is SGHRS and CDR2 is YFSETQ. Trimming removed 0 bases from V and 2 bases from J, with 8 bases in between. This CDR3 comprises 14 residues. In DNA, the CDR3 is TGCGCCAGCAGCTTGGTTGAACCCAACTATGGCTACACCTTC. Translated, it gives CASSLVEPNYGYTF.

Only a few counts were recorded for this clonotype. A read error may be the cause here, since a much bigger clone is one base away. The chain uses TRBV7-6 and TRBJ2-4; the D call may be TRBD1 or TRBD2 (5 bases each). There are 15 residues in the CDR3. Germline lookup yields CDR1 SGHVS and CDR2 FNYEAQ. The V end was cut by 2 bases, the J end by 12 bases, with 20 bases between. The DNA of the CDR3 is TGTGCCAGCAGCTTAACTGGGGCGCAGGAGGACACTCAGTACTTC. As protein: CASSLTGAQEDTQYF.

J is TRBJ1-2 and V is TRBV14; D is ambiguous. V dropped 1 base and J dropped 4 bases, with 7 bases sitting between them. In germline, CDR1 is SGHDN, CDR2 FVKESK. This CDR3 region has 13 residues. This CDR3 reads CASSQGASYGYTF. CDR3 coding DNA: TGTGCCAGCAGCCAAGGTGCTAGCTATGGCTACACCTTC.

The chain employs TRBV20-1 and TRBJ2-7; TRBD2 matches at 10 bases. The CDR3 has 16 amino acids. V shed 4 bases, J shed 6 bases, and the junction held 15 bases outside the gene matches. From germline, CDR1 is DFQATT and CDR2 SNEGSKA (reference sequence). CDR3 region: CSATHIEREGLGEQYF. The CDR3, as DNA: TGCAGTGCTACTCATATTGAGCGGGAGGGCCTGGGCGAGCAGTACTTC.

About this clonotype: This probably arose from a read error, given a far larger clone one base away. Given the absence of the conserved phenylalanine or tryptophan at the CDR3 end, a read error is likely. The chain combines TRBV6-2 or TRBV6-3 with TRBJ1-1; 7 nucleotides line up with TRBD1. With V trimmed by 5 bases and J by 8 bases, 5 bases remained unmatched. Germline V gene lookup returns CDR1 MNHEY and CDR2 SVGEGT. The CDR3 is 12 amino acids. CDR3 in DNA: TGTGCCAGCAGTGGGACGGGACAGGAAGCTTTCCTT. Its translation: CASSGTGQEAFL.

This clonotype appeared many times. The V call is TRBV20-1, the J call TRBJ2-5, with 9 bases matching TRBD2. Germline loops: CDR1 DFQATT, CDR2 SNEGSKA (reference sequence). The CDR3 is 16 residues long. V lost 3 bases, J lost 0 bases, and 8 bases stayed unmatched. CDR3 DNA: TGCAGTGCTAGGGGAACTAGCGGGCCGTACCAAGAGACCCAGTACTTC. Amino acids: CSARGTSGPYQETQYF.

This clonotype occurred a few times. The rearrangement joins TRBV12-3 or TRBV12-4 to TRBJ2-1; D gene ambiguous. V lost 3 bases and J 6 bases, leaving 9 bases between the germline ends. The CDR3 totals 13 residues. The DNA for the CDR3 is TGTGCCAGCAGTTTGGCCTCGAGCAATGAGCAGTTCTTC. Translating it yields CASSLASSNEQFF.